The next 22 T cell receptor beta chains were all read from a single sample in a study of regulatory and conventional T cells in RAG deficiency. Produced via immunoSEQ multiplex PCR; TCRdb's table is partial and in-frame only. The data show 5,500 to 6,500 clones, 85% to 95% seen once. Sequenced input: CD8+ T cells sorted from blood. These receptors came from a human donor with RAG deficiency presenting as severe combined immunodeficiency.

The CDR3 DNA sequence: TGCGCCAGCAGCCACAGTTGGGGGCCTGATCAGCCCCAGCATTTT. As protein: CASSHSWGPDQPQHF. The chain carries TRBV4-1 and TRBJ1-5; D is perhaps TRBD1 (6 bases). The CDR3 has 15 amino acids. V was shortened by 3 bases and J by 5 bases, with 14 bases between the two germline ends. The germline CDR1 and CDR2 sequences are MGHRA and YSYEKL.

V is TRBV9 and J is TRBJ2-7; tentative D call: TRBD2 (5 bases). The CDR3 consists of 15 residues. V shed 0 bases and J shed 1 base, with 11 bases lying between them. Germline CDR1 SGDLS, CDR2 YYNGEE. As DNA, the CDR3 is TGTGCCAGCAGCGTAGGAACGGGATGGTCCTACGAGCAGTACTTC. It encodes CASSVGTGWSYEQYF.

J is TRBJ2-3 and V is TRBV7-9; the D gene could be TRBD1 or TRBD2 (5 bases each). CDR3 length equals 12 residues. Deletions cut 4 bases from V and 14 bases from J, with 16 bases between. Germline CDR1 SEHNR, CDR2 FQNEAQ (reference sequence). The CDR3 nucleotides read TGTGCCAGCAGCTCTAGTGGGGACCCTCTGTATTTT. Amino acid sequence: CASSSSGDPLYF. Combining the CDR3 with reference TRBV7-9 and TRBJ2-3 gives the whole variable domain DTGVSQNPRHKITKRGQNVTFRCDPISEHNRLYWYRQTLGQGPEFLTYFQNEAQLEKSRLLSDRFSAERPKGSFSTLEIQRTEQGDSAMYLCASSSSGDPLYFGPGTRLTVL.

The chain employs TRBV9 and TRBJ2-3; perhaps D is TRBD1 or TRBD2 (5 bases each). The germline V gene has CDR1 SGDLS and CDR2 YYNGEE. V dropped 0 bases and J dropped 0 bases, with 11 bases sitting between them. This CDR3 contains 16 residues. CDR3 DNA: TGTGCCAGCAGCGTAGAAGGGACCCGTAGCACAGATACGCAGTATTTT. Translating it yields CASSVEGTRSTDTQYF. The variable domain in full, with the rest retrieved from reference TRBV9 and TRBJ2-3, is DSGVTQTPKHLITATGQRVTLRCSPRSGDLSVYWYQQSLDQGLQFLIQYYNGEERAKGNILERFSAQQFPDLHSELNLSSLELGDSALYFCASSVEGTRSTDTQYFGPGTRLTVL.

This chain connects TRBV19 to TRBJ2-1, with 7 positions matching TRBD2. The trim removed 3 bases at V and 6 bases at J, leaving 5 bases unmatched. Germline CDR1 reads LNHDA; CDR2 reads SQIVND (reference sequence). This CDR3 contains 14 residues. The CDR3 reads CASSMREGSNEQFF. Here the CDR3 DNA reads TGTGCCAGTAGTATGAGGGAGGGGAGCAATGAGCAGTTCTTC.

This chain joins TRBV7-2 and TRBJ1-5; maybe TRBD1 (5 bases). The V gene's germline CDR1 is SGHTA and CDR2 FQGNSA. Trimming shortened V by 5 bases and J by 0 bases, and 20 bases separated the two germline ends. The CDR3 has 18 amino acids. CDR3 residues: CASSLRPLPGNSNQPQHF. The CDR3 bases are TGTGCCAGCAGCCTTAGGCCTTTGCCAGGGAATAGCAATCAGCCCCAGCATTTT.

V is TRBV7-9 and J is TRBJ2-5, with no clear D. Germline lookup yields CDR1 SEHNR and CDR2 FQNEAQ (reference sequence). The CDR3 contains 15 residues. Trimming removed 5 bases from V and 4 bases from J, with 17 bases in between. The CDR3 bases are TGTGCCAGCAGCCCTAGTGCATCAGGCGCAGAGACCCAGTACTTC. It yields the protein CASSPSASGAETQYF.

The chain carries TRBV28 and TRBJ1-4; possible D gene TRBD1, 6 bases. The CDR3 loop spans 17 amino acids. Germline V gene lookup returns CDR1 MDHEN and CDR2 SYDVKM. Trimming cost V 1 base and J 2 bases, with 14 bases left between them. The CDR3 region has the DNA TGTGCCAGCAGTTTATACTTGGGACACTTTACTAATGAAAAACTGTTTTTT. This sequence encodes CASSLYLGHFTNEKLFF.

The CDR3 DNA reads as TGTGCCAGCAGTTTGGGACAGTTAAAGACCCAGTACTTC. Its translation is CASSLGQLKTQYF. J is TRBJ2-5 and V is TRBV27, with 7 nucleotides matching TRBD1. Trimming removed 3 bases from V and 6 bases from J; junction bases left unmatched: 4. CDR1 and CDR2 (germline): MNHEY, SMNVEV (reference sequence). CDR3 length equals 13 residues.

The chain uses TRBV29-1 and TRBJ2-2; D is uncertain. Between the trimmed V and J ends, which lost 6 bases and 2 bases, there was a span of 7 bases. The CDR3 totals 12 residues. Germline V gene data show CDR1 as SQVTM and CDR2 as ANQGSEA. The CDR3 spells CSVQQNTGELFF. The CDR3 DNA sequence: TGCAGCGTGCAGCAAAACACCGGGGAGCTGTTTTTT.

The chain joins TRBV18 to TRBJ2-7; weak D call: TRBD2 (6 bases). This CDR3 has 13 amino acids. The ends were cut back, 3 bases at V and 0 bases at J, with 6 bases in the middle. CDR1 is KGHSH and CDR2 is LQKENI in the germline V gene. For the CDR3, the DNA is TGTGCCAGCTCACCCGGGGGCTCCTACGAGCAGTACTTC. This codes for CASSPGGSYEQYF.

This chain joins TRBV27 and TRBJ2-5; D unclear. Per the germline V gene, CDR1 is MNHEY and CDR2 is SMNVEV (reference sequence). The germline V and J ends were trimmed by 4 bases and 5 bases, with 17 bases remaining between them. The CDR3 covers 15 residues. The CDR3 sequence: CASSSQTTTRETQYF. CDR3 nucleotide sequence: TGTGCCAGCAGTTCGCAGACCACGACAAGGGAGACCCAGTACTTC.

This sequence joins TRBV27 and TRBJ2-7; D is ambiguous. The CDR3 is 13 amino acids. Germline V gives CDR1 MNHEY, CDR2 SMNVEV (reference sequence). V was trimmed by 0 bases and J by 3 bases, leaving 6 bases between them. The CDR3 reads CASSLSLFYEQYF. In nucleotides, the CDR3 is TGTGCCAGCAGTTTATCCCTATTCTACGAGCAGTACTTC.

The chain employs TRBV27 and TRBJ2-2; TRBD2 aligns across 10 bases. Trimming cost V 4 bases and J 5 bases; bases outside gene matches: 4. Per germline, CDR1 MNHEY and CDR2 SMNVEV (reference sequence). The CDR3 loop spans 15 amino acids. The CDR3 nucleotides read TGTGCCAGCAGTTCTACTAGCGGGGTAACCGGGGAGCTGTTTTTT. It is translated as CASSSTSGVTGELFF.

The V gene is TRBV13, the J gene TRBJ1-1; D remains unclear. Trimming pared 0 bases from V and 0 bases from J, leaving 2 bases between. This CDR3 region has 13 residues. Germline V CDR1 and CDR2: PRHDT, FYEKMQ (reference sequence). CDR3 bases: TGTGCCAGCAGCTTAGGGGTGAACACTGAAGCTTTCTTT. It encodes CASSLGVNTEAFF. The full variable domain, completed using reference TRBV13 and TRBJ1-1, is AAGVIQSPRHLIKEKRETATLKCYPIPRHDTVYWYQQGPGQDPQFLISFYEKMQSDKGSIPDRFSAQQFSDYHSELNMSSLELGDSALYFCASSLGVNTEAFFGQGTRLTVV.

The chain has TRBV4-3 and TRBJ2-3, with 8 bases aligning to TRBD2. Germline V gene sequence: CDR1 LGHNA, CDR2 YSLEER. This CDR3 is 14 amino acids long. V was clipped by 0 bases and J by 9 bases; unmatched bases: 5. CDR3 loop: CASSQDLLAVTQYF. The CDR3 DNA sequence: TGCGCCAGCAGCCAAGATCTACTAGCGGTGACGCAGTATTTT.

The count of this clone is one. The genes are TRBV4-3 and TRBJ2-7, with TRBD1 identical over 8 bases. Germline values: CDR1 LGHNA, CDR2 YSLEER. This CDR3 spans 14 amino acids. V lost 3 bases and J lost 5; bases outside the gene matches: 6. Written as DNA, the CDR3 is TGCGCCAGCAGCCACCGGACAGGGAACCACGAGCAGTACTTC. Amino acids: CASSHRTGNHEQYF.

This chain uses TRBV6-5 with TRBJ2-1; D gene uncertain. Germline V gives CDR1 MNHEY, CDR2 SVGAGI. There are 13 residues in the CDR3. The V and J ends lost 0 bases and 9 bases respectively, with 9 bases between them. For the CDR3, the DNA is TGTGCCAGCAGTTACTCGCGCACGGGTGAGCAGTTCTTC. The encoded protein is CASSYSRTGEQFF.

CDR3 sequence (DNA): TGTGCCAGCAGCCCCTCCGGACTGGGATACTACGAGCAGTACTTC. It encodes CASSPSGLGYYEQYF. The chain recombines TRBV27 with TRBJ2-7, with a possible D match to TRBD2 (5 bases). Trimming pared 6 bases from V and 3 bases from J, leaving 18 bases between. The CDR3 extends over 15 amino acids. The germline V gene has CDR1 MNHEY and CDR2 SMNVEV (reference sequence).

This chain joins TRBV28 and TRBJ2-1; TRBD1 agrees at 8 bases. CDR3 size: 15 residues. With 0 bases clipped from V and 4 bases from J, the junction kept 2 bases outside the gene matches. Germline loops: CDR1 MDHEN, CDR2 SYDVKM. The CDR3 here is CASSLWDRAYNEQFF. The CDR3 bases are TGTGCCAGCAGTTTATGGGACAGGGCTTACAATGAGCAGTTCTTC.

This rearrangement joins TRBV7-2 to TRBJ1-5, with D possibly TRBD1 on 5 matching bases. This CDR3 comprises 16 residues. CDR1 and CDR2 from the germline V gene are SGHTA and FQGNSA. V was cut by 0 bases and J by 7 bases, with 16 bases left in between. This CDR3 is CASSLAYGGAWQPQHF. The CDR3 region has the DNA TGTGCCAGCAGCTTAGCGTATGGAGGGGCTTGGCAGCCCCAGCATTTT.

CDR3 sequence (DNA): TGTGCCACCCTTAGAAGGGGTAAAGGGGCCAACGTCCTGACTTTC. Protein product: CATLRRGKGANVLTF. The V call is TRBV10-3, the J call TRBJ2-6; possibly TRBD1 for D (5 bases). Germline values: CDR1 ENHRY, CDR2 SYGVKD. V was cut by 10 bases and J by 4 bases, with 17 bases left in between. This CDR3 region has 15 residues.